The 22 T cell receptor beta chains below come from one sample, sequenced in a study of cytomegalovirus exposure and HLA in healthy donors. The PCR was carried out with 60 Vbeta primers and 13 Jbeta primers. Clones were read by immunoSEQ multiplex PCR, and TCRdb kept only the in-frame ones, dropping some. This sample has over 200,000 clones, with around 70% found just once. The sequencing sample was made of PBMCs. These receptor sequences come from a man in his forties in good health and CMV-seropositive.

This chain uses TRBV5-1 with TRBJ2-2; D might be TRBD1 (7 bases). This CDR3 is built from 15 residues. The germline V and J ends were trimmed by 6 bases and 1 base, with 13 bases remaining between them. Germline V gives CDR1 SGHRS, CDR2 YFSETQ. The CDR3 nucleotides read TGCGCCAGCACCCCAGGGGGGCAGAACACCGGGGAGCTGTTTTTT. Its protein is CASTPGGQNTGELFF.

The chain couples TRBV25-1 to TRBJ1-5, with 8 nucleotides matching TRBD1. After removal of 8 bases from V and 2 bases from J, the junction contained 2 bases not matched to a gene. The CDR3 has 13 amino acids. The germline V gene encodes CDR1 MGHDK and CDR2 SYGVNS. The CDR3 region is CASSGGGNQPQHF. CDR3 in DNA: TGTGCCAGCTCAGGGGGCGGCAATCAGCCCCAGCATTTT.

This chain joins TRBV11-3 and TRBJ2-5; 12 bases fit TRBD2. Trimming removed 5 bases from V and 4 bases from J; junction bases left unmatched: 8. The germline gives CDR1 SGHNT, CDR2 YENEEA. This CDR3 has 16 amino acids. The CDR3 nucleotides read TGTGCCAGCAGCGCCTCTAGCGGGGGGGCGCTAGAGACCCAGTACTTC. It encodes CASSASSGGALETQYF.

The V call is TRBV7-3, the J call TRBJ2-5; 9 bases align to TRBD2. The germline V gene encodes CDR1 SGHTA and CDR2 FQGTGA. The CDR3 runs to 16 residues. V was pared by 5 bases and J by 1 base, with 8 bases of the junction left unmatched. The CDR3 sequence is CASSAVGSGGQETQYF. For the CDR3, the DNA is TGTGCCAGCAGCGCAGTCGGTAGCGGGGGCCAAGAGACCCAGTACTTC.

This chain joins TRBV4-1 and TRBJ2-1; maybe TRBD1 (5 bases). The CDR3 has 13 amino acids. V dropped 4 bases and J dropped 9 bases, with 13 bases sitting between them. The V gene's germline CDR1 is MGHRA and CDR2 YSYEKL. The CDR3 DNA reads TGCGCCAGCAGCCTTAGGCTCAGGGTTGAGCAGTTCTTC. It yields the protein CASSLRLRVEQFF.

This chain connects TRBV27 to TRBJ1-2; TRBD1 matches at 7 bases. Trimming at V came to 2 bases and at J to 6 bases, leaving 9 bases not matched to a gene. Germline V gene data show CDR1 as MNHEY and CDR2 as SMNVEV (reference sequence). The CDR3 has 15 amino acids. The CDR3 DNA is TGTGCCAGCAGTTTAGACACAGGGGTCACGAATGGCTACACCTTC. Its protein product is CASSLDTGVTNGYTF.

The gene calls are TRBV19 and TRBJ1-1, with TRBD1 identical over 7 bases. Unmatched junction bases numbered 7, after V lost 2 bases and J lost 7 bases. From germline, CDR1 is LNHDA and CDR2 SQIVND (reference sequence). The CDR3 runs 14 residues. The CDR3 loop reads CASSINGGTVEAFF. The CDR3 coding sequence is TGTGCCAGTAGTATAAATGGAGGGACAGTTGAAGCTTTCTTT.

This clone was seen only once. The chain couples TRBV11-2 to TRBJ2-1, with TRBD1 as a possible D gene (6 bases). CDR1 SGHAT and CDR2 FQNNGV come from the germline V gene. The CDR3 spans 19 residues. Trimming left V 0 bases short and J 1 base short, with 19 bases between. The CDR3 here is CASSLEGRQGRHSYNEQFF. In DNA form, the CDR3 reads TGTGCCAGCAGCTTAGAGGGGCGGCAGGGGAGACATTCCTACAATGAGCAGTTCTTC. Drawing the rest from reference TRBV11-2 and TRBJ2-1, the complete variable domain is EAGVAQSPRYKIIEKRQSVAFWCNPISGHATLYWYQQILGQGPKLLIQFQNNGVVDDSQLPKDRFSAERLKGVDSTLKIQPAKLEDSAVYLCASSLEGRQGRHSYNEQFFGPGTRLTVL.

This clone was counted once. The V call is TRBV15, the J call TRBJ2-1, with 8 bases that match TRBD2. The V gene end was trimmed by 5 bases and the J gene end by 14 bases; junction bases not matched to a gene: 14. Germline CDR1 is LNHNV and CDR2 is YYDKDF (reference sequence). The CDR3 spans 14 residues. The CDR3 region is CATSPAGGRAREFF. CDR3 nucleotide sequence: TGTGCCACCAGCCCCGCGGGGGGAAGGGCCCGGGAGTTCTTC.

This clone appeared a few times. The CDR3 DNA reads TGCAGCGTTGAAGACCAGACATGGGGCTACACCTTC. This encodes CSVEDQTWGYTF. The chain recombines TRBV29-1 with TRBJ1-2; unclear D gene. Germline-derived CDR1 and CDR2 are SQVTM and ANQGSEA. The CDR3 extends over 12 amino acids. The ends were cut back, 0 bases at V and 8 bases at J, with 10 bases in the middle.

This clone has more than one count but fewer than ten. V usage is TRBV6-5 and J usage is TRBJ2-7; TRBD1 aligns across 9 bases. The CDR3 contains 15 residues. Germline-derived CDR1 and CDR2 are MNHEY and SVGAGI. J lost 5 bases, V lost 4 bases, and 9 bases had no gene match. In DNA, the CDR3 is TGTGCCAGCAGTTTGAAGGGACAGGGTTTTCACGAGCAGTACTTC. Amino acid sequence: CASSLKGQGFHEQYF.

This clone has more than one count but fewer than ten. The CDR3 region is CASRARGQGLEFF. In DNA form, the CDR3 reads TGTGCCAGCAGGGCCCGGGGACAGGGGTTAGAGTTCTTC. The genes are TRBV6-5 and TRBJ2-1; 10 bases agree with TRBD1. The germline CDR1 and CDR2 sequences are MNHEY and SVGAGI. This CDR3 is built from 13 residues. The J segment lost 14 bases and the V segment lost 6 bases, leaving 10 bases of the junction unmatched.

This clone was observed a few times. The chain couples TRBV6-5 to TRBJ1-3; the match to TRBD1 covers 10 bases. The V gene's germline CDR1 is MNHEY and CDR2 SVGAGI. The ends lost 5 bases at V and 0 bases at J; junction bases unmatched: 1. The CDR3 contains 15 residues. The CDR3: CASSRTGGSGNTIYF. The CDR3 nucleotides read TGTGCCAGCAGTAGGACAGGGGGCTCTGGAAACACCATATATTTT.

This clone was found a few times. The rearrangement uses TRBV6-5 and TRBJ2-7, with 8 nucleotides matching TRBD2. Germline V CDR1 and CDR2: MNHEY, SVGAGI. The J segment lost 5 bases and the V segment lost 8 bases, leaving 8 bases of the junction unmatched. This CDR3 region has 13 residues. CDR3 in DNA: TGTGCCAGCCGCCCCCCGGGGGGGCACGAGCAGTACTTC. Its protein is CASRPPGGHEQYF.

The rearrangement links TRBV19 to TRBJ1-1, with unresolved D. Germline V lookup: CDR1 LNHDA, CDR2 SQIVND (reference sequence). The V end lost 5 bases, the J end lost 4 bases, and 11 bases lay between the germline ends. CDR3 size: 13 residues. Here the CDR3 reads CASSFQSGTEAFF. The CDR3 nucleotides read TGTGCCAGTAGTTTCCAATCGGGCACTGAAGCTTTCTTT.

The rearrangement joins TRBV6-5 to TRBJ1-1; D is unclear. V was shortened by 9 bases and J by 11 bases, with 16 bases between the two germline ends. The CDR3 has 11 residues. Per germline, CDR1 MNHEY and CDR2 SVGAGI. This chain's CDR3 is CASSTGYGAFF. The CDR3 bases are TGTGCCAGTTCCACGGGTTACGGGGCTTTCTTT.

This rearrangement joins TRBV6-5 to TRBJ1-1; perhaps TRBD1 as D (5 bases). The germline CDR1 and CDR2 sequences are MNHEY and SVGAGI. Between the trimmed V and J ends, which lost 6 bases and 0 bases, there was a span of 14 bases. This CDR3 comprises 15 residues. CDR3 loop: CASSTTGGMNTEAFF. CDR3 nucleotide sequence: TGTGCCAGCAGCACGACCGGGGGGATGAACACTGAAGCTTTCTTT.

The gene calls are TRBV7-9 and TRBJ1-2; D is ambiguous. Trimming left V 0 bases short and J 0 bases short, with 11 bases between. Germline assignment: CDR1 SEHNR and CDR2 FQNEAQ (reference sequence). This CDR3 comprises 16 residues. CDR3 DNA: TGTGCCAGCAGCTTAGCAGGAGACTTAGCTAACTATGGCTACACCTTC. Translating gives CASSLAGDLANYGYTF.

The chain couples TRBV2 to TRBJ2-7, with D tentatively TRBD1 (6 bases). Germline CDR1 is SNHLY and CDR2 is FYNNEI. The CDR3 runs to 13 residues. V lost 3 bases and J 3 bases, leaving 9 bases between the germline ends. The CDR3 protein is CASSDRGSYEQYF. CDR3 DNA: TGTGCCAGCAGTGACAGGGGAAGCTACGAGCAGTACTTC.

This clone has just a few counts. This sequence joins TRBV2 and TRBJ2-2; 7 bases agree with TRBD1. Germline CDR1 reads SNHLY; CDR2 reads FYNNEI. The trim removed 6 bases at V and 0 bases at J, leaving 4 bases unmatched. CDR3 length: 15 amino acids. The CDR3 bases are TGTGCCAGCAGAGACAGGGACGCGAACACCGGGGAGCTGTTTTTT. It translates to CASRDRDANTGELFF. Filled out from reference TRBV2 and TRBJ2-2, the complete variable domain reads EPEVTQTPSHQVTQMGQEVILRCVPISNHLYFYWYRQILGQKVEFLVSFYNNEISEKSEIFDDQFSVERPDGSNFTLKIRSTKLEDSAMYFCASRDRDANTGELFFGEGSRLTVL.

The chain uses TRBV5-1 and TRBJ2-1, with unresolved D. V lost 0 bases and J 6 bases, leaving 13 bases between the germline ends. Germline V CDR1 and CDR2: SGHRS, YFSETQ. This CDR3 is 15 amino acids long. The CDR3 DNA follows: TGCGCCAGCAGCTTGGCCAATGTGGGCCCCAATGAGCAGTTCTTC. Translating it yields CASSLANVGPNEQFF.

The chain is built from TRBV19 and TRBJ2-7, with 7 bases identical to TRBD2. The CDR3 has 14 amino acids. Germline lookup yields CDR1 LNHDA and CDR2 SQIVND (reference sequence). With V trimmed by 3 bases and J by 0 bases, 2 bases remained unmatched. The CDR3 protein is CASSIRDYSYEQYF. CDR3 coding DNA: TGTGCCAGTAGTATTCGGGACTACTCCTACGAGCAGTACTTC.